This T cell receptor beta chain was retrieved from a study of Ad26.COV2.S vaccination and SARS-CoV-2 variants. Indicated treatment: some 20 received Ad26.COV2.S at low or high dose, single or two shots; roughly five received placebo; per-sample allocation not given. The investigators took samples on day 63 after the first vaccine or placebo injection. Germline V lookup: CDR1 MNHNY, CDR2 SVGAGI (reference sequence). The CDR3 covers 14 residues. Germline trimming cut 6 bases from V and 5 bases from J; bases unmatched to any gene: 9. Method: immunoSEQ multiplex PCR; TCRdb's copy keeps in-frame clones and lacks some. Of about 420,000 clones listed, approximately 90% are singletons.

The V call is TRBV6-6, the J call TRBJ1-1; TRBD1 agrees at 7 bases. The receptor's source is a person aged 18-60 years who received the Ad26.COV2.S COVID-19 vaccine or a placebo. The sequencing used peripheral blood, collected in a trial of Ad26.COV2.S vaccine versus placebo. This CDR3 reads CASSQDRVGTEAFF. CDR3 nucleotides: TGTGCCAGCAGCCAAGACAGGGTTGGGACTGAAGCTTTCTTT.